A single sample gave rise to the 25 T cell receptor beta chains below, sequenced in a study of Graves' ophthalmopathy and Graves' hyperthyroidism. Using RNA transcripts, the TCR beta CDR3 regions were amplified. Second-round multiplex PCR came after a first-round RT-PCR that employed HTBI primers. TCRdb reanalysed the multiplex PCR reads using MiXCR and keeps one entry per CDR3 protein. The data hold almost 400,000 distinct CDR3 sequences, with around 17% observed a single time. The source material was peripheral blood. The receptors were sampled from a woman under 30 with Graves' ophthalmopathy.

This clonotype was counted many times. The chain couples TRBV28 to TRBJ1-5; 7 bases are shared with TRBD1. Trimming cost V 3 bases and J 7 bases; bases outside gene matches: 9. Germline values: CDR1 MDHEN, CDR2 SYDVKM. This CDR3 spans 15 amino acids. The CDR3 here is CASSFSGGSNQPQHF. The DNA of the CDR3 is TGTGCCAGCAGTTTCTCAGGGGGGTCGAACCAGCCCCAGCATTTT.

This clonotype was found many times. The chain has TRBV4-3 and TRBJ1-1; D gene uncertain. This CDR3 comprises 13 residues. From germline, CDR1 is LGHNA and CDR2 YSLEER. V was pared by 4 bases and J by 3 bases, with 9 bases between. CDR3 region: CASSPRGYTEAFF. In nucleotides, the CDR3 is TGCGCCAGCAGCCCTCGTGGTTACACTGAAGCTTTCTTT.

This clonotype appeared many times. The DNA for the CDR3 is TGTGCCAGCAGCCGGCCCCCGGGACAGGGGCGAGTCACCGGGGAGCTGTTTTTT. Translation: CASSRPPGQGRVTGELFF. The chain recombines TRBV11-2 with TRBJ2-2, with 10 bases matching TRBD1. The CDR3 runs 18 residues. V was clipped by 5 bases and J by 4 bases; unmatched bases: 13. Germline V CDR1 and CDR2: SGHAT, FQNNGV. The variable domain in full, with the rest retrieved from reference TRBV11-2 and TRBJ2-2, is EAGVAQSPRYKIIEKRQSVAFWCNPISGHATLYWYQQILGQGPKLLIQFQNNGVVDDSQLPKDRFSAERLKGVDSTLKIQPAKLEDSAVYLCASSRPPGQGRVTGELFFGEGSRLTVL.

This clonotype was seen many times. This CDR3 reads CASSFLSALASYEQYF. DNA of the CDR3: TGTGCCAGCAGTTTTCTATCGGCCCTAGCCTCCTACGAGCAGTACTTC. The gene calls are TRBV27 and TRBJ2-7; TRBD2 is a possible D gene (5 bases). V gave up 3 bases and J gave up 0 bases, with 15 bases separating them. The germline V gene encodes CDR1 MNHEY and CDR2 SMNVEV (reference sequence). This CDR3 is 16 amino acids long.

This clonotype was seen ten or more times. The chain uses TRBV10-3 and TRBJ2-5; D gene ambiguous. There are 11 residues in the CDR3. Trimming pared 7 bases from V and 7 bases from J, leaving 10 bases between. Per germline, CDR1 ENHRY and CDR2 SYGVKD. The CDR3 DNA is TGTGCCATCAATGGGTCGGGGACCCAGTACTTC. Encoded protein: CAINGSGTQYF.

This clonotype was seen just once. This chain links TRBV28 with TRBJ1-1; no clear D. V was clipped by 6 bases and J by 2 bases, with 10 bases between them. This CDR3 is 13 amino acids long. Per the germline V gene, CDR1 is MDHEN and CDR2 is SYDVKM. CDR3 sequence reads: CASSTLINTEAFF. The DNA of the CDR3 is TGTGCCAGCAGCACACTTATAAACACTGAAGCTTTCTTT.

This clonotype was seen repeatedly, ten times or more. At one of its ends the junction is not consistent with the germline gene, which may arise from a read error. This chain connects TRBV18 to TRBJ1-1; the D gene is possibly TRBD1 (6 bases). Germline-derived CDR1 and CDR2 are KGHSH and LQKENI. CDR3 length: 13 amino acids. The CDR3 coding sequence is TGTGCCAGCTCAAACAGGGTGAAAACTGAAGCTTTCTTT. Its translation: CASSNRVKTEAFF.

This clonotype was recorded at least ten times. V usage is TRBV20-1 and J usage is TRBJ2-2; D tentatively fits TRBD1 or TRBD2 (5 bases each). The CDR3 spans 11 residues. Trimming stripped 6 bases from V and 6 bases from J, with 8 bases between. CDR1 is DFQATT, CDR2 SNEGSKA, per germline (reference sequence). CDR3 DNA sequence: TGCAGTGCCCAGGGAGCCGGGGAGCTGTTTTTT. Protein: CSAQGAGELFF.

This clonotype appeared many times. This chain connects TRBV18 to TRBJ2-3; 8 bases match TRBD1. In germline, CDR1 is KGHSH, CDR2 LQKENI. With 3 bases clipped from V and 2 bases from J, the junction kept 1 base outside the gene matches. This CDR3 has 14 residues. CDR3 protein: CASSPQGATDTQYF. The DNA of the CDR3 is TGTGCCAGCTCACCTCAGGGGGCCACAGATACGCAGTATTTT.

This clonotype was found many times. The CDR3 DNA sequence: TGTGCCAGCAGTGAGGGGGCAGGGCGGTGTAGCAATCAGCCCCAGCATTTT. The encoded protein is CASSEGAGRCSNQPQHF. V is TRBV25-1 and J is TRBJ1-5; perhaps TRBD1 as D (6 bases). Germline CDR1 and CDR2: MGHDK and SYGVNS. Trimming shortened V by 3 bases and J by 0 bases, and 15 bases separated the two germline ends. The CDR3 consists of 17 residues.

This clonotype was recorded at least ten times. The chain carries TRBV29-1 and TRBJ2-7; D might be TRBD1 (6 bases). The CDR3 spans 14 residues. The germline V and J ends were trimmed by 5 bases and 5 bases, with 19 bases remaining between them. The germline CDR1 and CDR2 sequences are SQVTM and ANQGSEA. This CDR3 reads CSVYPSGTTHEQYF. The CDR3 DNA reads as TGCAGCGTTTACCCTTCCGGGACAACTCACGAGCAGTACTTC.

This clonotype was recorded many times. The V gene is TRBV28, the J gene TRBJ2-7; 15 bases line up with TRBD2. Trimming at V came to 5 bases and at J to 4 bases, leaving 9 bases not matched to a gene. Germline CDR1 is MDHEN and CDR2 is SYDVKM. The CDR3 spans 17 residues. CDR3 protein: CASSPGLAGGPRYEQYF. CDR3 DNA sequence: TGTGCCAGCAGTCCGGGACTAGCGGGGGGCCCTCGATACGAGCAGTACTTC.

This clonotype occurred many times. The J gene is TRBJ2-7, the V gene TRBV9, with 8 nucleotides matching TRBD1. V shed 4 bases, J shed 3 bases, and the junction held 6 bases outside the gene matches. The CDR3 is made up of 14 amino acids. Per the germline V gene, CDR1 is SGDLS and CDR2 is YYNGEE. The CDR3 is CASSPRTGNYEQYF. CDR3 coding DNA: TGTGCCAGCAGCCCTCGGACAGGGAACTACGAGCAGTACTTC.

This clonotype appeared many times. DNA for the CDR3: TGCGCCAGCAGCCCCCTCGGCCGGGCGGCGGAGCCCCAGCATTTT. This translates into CASSPLGRAAEPQHF. This chain joins TRBV5-1 and TRBJ1-5; D remains ambiguous. Germline V lookup: CDR1 SGHRS, CDR2 YFSETQ. V was pared by 4 bases and J by 8 bases, with 19 bases between. The CDR3 sequence is 15 residues long. Complete variable domain (other parts from reference TRBV5-1 and TRBJ1-5): KAGVTQTPRYLIKTRGQQVTLSCSPISGHRSVSWYQQTPGQGLQFLFEYFSETQRNKGNFPGRFSGRQFSNSRSEMNVSTLELGDSALYLCASSPLGRAAEPQHFGDGTRLSIL.

This clonotype was found many times. The chain recombines TRBV28 with TRBJ1-5; D call uncertain. This CDR3 spans 16 amino acids. The V end was cut by 2 bases, the J end by 2 bases, with 13 bases between. Looked up from germline, CDR1 is MDHEN and CDR2 is SYDVKM. The CDR3 loop is CASSLRVERGNQPQHF. In DNA, the CDR3 is TGTGCCAGCAGTTTACGAGTAGAACGGGGCAATCAGCCCCAGCATTTT.

This clonotype was detected many times. The V and J genes are TRBV20-1 and TRBJ2-5, with D perhaps matching TRBD2 (7 bases). Trimming shortened V by 0 bases and J by 6 bases, and 14 bases separated the two germline ends. Germline CDR1 reads DFQATT; CDR2 reads SNEGSKA (reference sequence). This CDR3 is 14 amino acids long. This chain's CDR3 is CSARDGGGSKTQYF. The CDR3 DNA reads as TGCAGTGCTAGAGATGGGGGGGGCAGTAAGACCCAGTACTTC.

In its sample, this clonotype was seen many times. This may arise from a read error, as a much more abundant clone is one base away. The chain is built from TRBV12-3 or TRBV12-4 and TRBJ1-1, with unresolved D. The CDR3 loop spans 14 amino acids. V lost 3 bases and J 6 bases, leaving 14 bases between the germline ends. The CDR3 DNA follows: TGTGCCAGCAGTTTTTCGGTCGGGGAGGCTGAAGCTTTCTTT. Amino acids: CASSFSVGEAEAFF.

Here the CDR3 reads CASSLSILNWGTGSTEAFF. The CDR3 region has the DNA TGTGCCAGCAGTTTATCCATACTCAACTGGGGGACAGGGAGCACTGAAGCTTTCTTT. V usage is TRBV28 and J usage is TRBJ1-1, with TRBD1 matching over 9 bases. CDR3 size: 19 residues. The V and J ends lost 1 base and 4 bases, in that order; junction bases with no gene match: 16. Germline assignment: CDR1 MDHEN and CDR2 SYDVKM.

In its sample, this clonotype was seen many times. The rearrangement joins TRBV30 to TRBJ2-7, with 9 nucleotides matching TRBD1. Germline loops: CDR1 GTSNPN, CDR2 SVGIG (reference sequence). The CDR3 sequence is 15 residues long. V lost 3 bases, J lost 0 bases, and 6 bases stayed unmatched. Here the CDR3 DNA reads TGTGCCTGGAGCCGACCGGGACAGGGCTCCTACGAGCAGTACTTC. Protein sequence: CAWSRPGQGSYEQYF.

This clonotype came up many times. The chain couples TRBV12-3 or TRBV12-4 to TRBJ2-2, with unresolved D. The CDR3 totals 13 residues. Between the trimmed V and J ends, which lost 4 bases and 3 bases, there was a span of 6 bases. CDR3 sequence: CASSSVYTGELFF. In DNA, the CDR3 is TGTGCCAGCAGTTCTGTTTACACCGGGGAGCTGTTTTTT.

This clonotype was picked up one time. V usage is TRBV12-3 or TRBV12-4 and J usage is TRBJ1-5; D is undetermined. CDR3 size: 15 residues. Trimming removed 0 bases at V and 6 bases at J, with 12 bases between. CDR3 region: CASSLAGTASQPQHF. DNA for the CDR3: TGTGCCAGCAGTTTAGCTGGTACCGCCAGTCAGCCCCAGCATTTT.

V is TRBV28 and J is TRBJ2-7; possible D gene TRBD2, 6 bases. V shed 1 base and J shed 5 bases, with 9 bases lying between them. This CDR3 comprises 13 residues. Per germline, CDR1 MDHEN and CDR2 SYDVKM. The CDR3 DNA follows: TGTGCCAGCAGTTTATTTCGCGGGAACGAGCAGTACTTC. Its translation is CASSLFRGNEQYF.

This chain links TRBV12-3 or TRBV12-4 with TRBJ2-7; 9 nucleotides line up with TRBD2. V was pared by 4 bases and J by 2 bases, with 3 bases of the junction left unmatched. This CDR3 spans 14 amino acids. The CDR3 protein is CASSSSGVAYEQYF. DNA for the CDR3: TGTGCCAGCAGTTCTAGCGGGGTTGCCTACGAGCAGTACTTC.

This clonotype qualifies as medium-sized. The CDR3 protein is CASSTDRDFQPQHF. The CDR3 bases are TGTGCCAGCAGCACGGACAGGGACTTTCAGCCCCAGCATTTT. The rearrangement uses TRBV6-2 or TRBV6-3 and TRBJ1-5; TRBD1 agrees at 8 bases. The J segment lost 6 bases and the V segment lost 6 bases, leaving 7 bases of the junction unmatched. The CDR3 is 14 amino acids. The germline V gene encodes CDR1 MNHEY and CDR2 SVGEGT.

This clonotype was counted a few times. V usage is TRBV27 and J usage is TRBJ1-6; possibly TRBD1 for D (6 bases). V lost 5 bases and J 10 bases, leaving 15 bases between the germline ends. Per germline, CDR1 MNHEY and CDR2 SMNVEV (reference sequence). The CDR3 totals 14 residues. The CDR3 DNA reads as TGTGCCAGCAGTCGGGGACAAGTTCAGTCACCCCTCCACTTT. It translates to CASSRGQVQSPLHF.